A selection of T cell receptor beta chains follows, all from one sample in a study of low-dose radiotherapy and immunotherapy resistance in tumors. Via MiXCR, TCRdb re-called the reads, giving one row per CDR3 protein. The table has approximately 90,000 distinct CDR3 sequences, 18% seen once. The material sequenced was PBMCs, taken before treatment. These receptors originate from a male donor with prostate cancer. Each CDR3 is given with its conserved first and last residue. D genes are given only for firm matches. Size is stated for part of the rows, as once, few or many counts, or as a class when the clone is expanded.

>TRBJ2-7|-|-|TRBV5-1
CASSSLGDEQYF
TGCGCCAGCAGCTCCCTTGGGGACGAGCAGTACTTC
>TRBJ2-1|many|TRBD2|TRBV5-1
CASSLTSVSDNEQFF
TGCGCCAGCAGCTTGACTAGCGTAAGCGACAATGAGCAGTTCTTC
>TRBJ1-1|-|-|TRBV4-1
CASSQDRADNTEAFF
TGCGCCAGCAGCCAAGACAGGGCCGATAACACTGAAGCTTTCTTT
>TRBJ2-5|many|TRBD1|TRBV4-1
CASSQGLTGEGETQYF
TGCGCCAGCAGCCAAGGACTGACAGGGGAAGGGGAGACCCAGTACTTC
>TRBJ2-3|many|-|TRBV14
CASSQEGTSTDTQYF
TGTGCCAGCAGCCAAGAAGGGACTAGCACAGATACGCAGTATTTT
>TRBJ1-1|many|-|TRBV11-2
CASSLPPRGVYQAFF
TGTGCCAGCAGCTTACCCCCCAGGGGCGTGTATCAAGCTTTCTTT
>TRBJ1-1|many|TRBD1|TRBV28
CASTFPGQGAWITEAFF
TGTGCCAGCACCTTCCCGGGACAGGGAGCGTGGATCACTGAAGCTTTCTTT
>TRBJ1-4|many|-|TRBV6-1
CASSPGQLEKLFF
TGTGCCAGCAGCCCCGGACAGCTAGAAAAACTGTTTTTT
>TRBJ2-4|many|-|TRBV4-2
CASSQDLGRGQKNIQYF
TGTGCCAGCAGCCAAGATTTGGGGCGGGGTCAAAAAAACATTCAGTACTTC
>TRBJ1-2|many|-|TRBV7-2
CASSSLRGGSNYGYTF
TGTGCCAGCAGCTCACTTCGGGGGGGGTCTAACTATGGCTACACCTTC
>TRBJ2-7|many|-|TRBV4-2
CASSQALWGDEQYF
TGTGCCAGCAGCCAAGCCCTCTGGGGGGACGAGCAGTACTTC
>TRBJ2-3|many|-|TRBV14
CASSRGPTSTDTQYF
TGTGCCAGCAGCAGGGGACCCACTAGCACAGATACGCAGTATTTT
>TRBJ2-3|once|-|TRBV27
CASSYAQGWEFGTQYF
TGTGCCAGCAGTTACGCCCAGGGGTGGGAATTCGGTACGCAGTATTTT
>TRBJ2-7|-|-|TRBV13
CASSPRSGRNEQYF
TGTGCCAGCAGCCCACGCTCGGGCAGGAACGAGCAGTACTTC
>TRBJ1-5|many|-|TRBV6-1
CASRTNRQDNQPQHF
TGTGCCAGCAGGACGAACCGACAGGACAATCAGCCCCAGCATTTT
>TRBJ2-5|few|TRBD2|TRBV23-1
CASRRLAGDQETQYF
TGCGCCAGCAGAAGACTAGCGGGGGACCAAGAGACCCAGTACTTC
>TRBJ2-2|many|TRBD1|TRBV5-6
CASSADRGWNTGELFF
TGTGCCAGCAGCGCCGACAGGGGATGGAACACCGGGGAGCTGTTTTTT
>TRBJ2-7|many|-|TRBV7-9
CASSSSGTAYF
TGTGCCAGCAGCTCGTCCGGGACTGCTTACTTC
>TRBJ2-3|-|-|TRBV19
CASSIGRERDTQYF
TGTGCCAGTAGTATCGGAAGGGAAAGAGATACGCAGTATTTT
>TRBJ2-1|many|TRBD1|TRBV19
CASSIGSGQHNEQFF
TGTGCCAGTAGTATAGGCTCGGGACAGCACAATGAGCAGTTCTTC
>TRBJ1-5|many|-|TRBV2
CASGRADSNQPQHF
TGTGCCAGCGGGAGGGCTGATAGCAATCAGCCCCAGCATTTT
>TRBJ2-5|many|-|TRBV7-9
CASTYREQETQYF
TGTGCCAGCACCTACAGGGAACAGGAGACCCAGTACTTC
>TRBJ1-2|many|-|TRBV4-2
CASSQEGGPPNYGYTF
TGTGCCAGCAGCCAAGAGGGTGGGCCTCCCAACTATGGCTACACCTTC
>TRBJ2-1|many|-|TRBV11-2
CASSSGGAYNEQFF
TGTGCCAGTTCGAGTGGCGGGGCCTACAATGAGCAGTTCTTC
>TRBJ1-2|-|-|TRBV18
CATSFGGGYGYTF
TGTGCCACCTCGTTCGGAGGAGGCTATGGCTACACCTTC
>TRBJ2-7|many|-|TRBV6-1
CASSEEGPTYEQYF
TGTGCCAGCAGTGAGGAGGGTCCGACCTACGAGCAGTACTTC
>TRBJ2-7|many|TRBD1|TRBV5-1
CASSPQGDREQYF
TGCGCCAGCAGTCCCCAGGGGGATCGGGAGCAGTACTTC
>TRBJ1-2|few|TRBD1|TRBV30
CAWTVTGIGGYTF
TGTGCCTGGACCGTGACAGGGATAGGTGGCTACACCTTC
>TRBJ2-3|many|TRBD2|TRBV7-9
CASSLRGGARTDTQYF
TGTGCCAGCAGCTTACGCGGGGGGGCCCGCACAGATACGCAGTATTTT
>TRBJ1-1|-|TRBD1|TRBV12-5
CASGRDRGTEAFF
TGTGCTAGTGGCAGGGACAGGGGCACTGAAGCTTTCTTT
>TRBJ1-2|many|-|TRBV10-3
CAITPGSQGYGYTF
TGTGCCATCACTCCAGGATCCCAGGGCTATGGCTACACCTTC
>TRBJ2-1|many|TRBD2|TRBV5-1
CASRGGEQFF
TGCGCCAGCCGCGGGGGTGAGCAGTTCTTC
>TRBJ2-5|-|-|TRBV3-1
CASSQGWQQETQYF
TGTGCCAGCAGCCAAGGGTGGCAGCAAGAGACCCAGTACTTC
>TRBJ2-1|many|TRBD2|TRBV2
CASRGGLAGTGEQFF
TGTGCCAGCAGGGGGGGACTAGCGGGGACGGGCGAGCAGTTCTTC
>TRBJ2-7|many|TRBD2|TRBV5-1
CASSLGASGGFYEQYF
TGCGCCAGCAGCTTGGGGGCTAGCGGGGGCTTCTACGAGCAGTACTTC
>TRBJ2-7|-|-|TRBV6-2/TRBV6-3
CASSATTPSASSYEQYF
TGTGCCAGCAGTGCGACCACCCCCTCGGCCAGCTCCTACGAGCAGTACTTC
>TRBJ1-1|many|-|TRBV7-6
CASSLSTASRAEAFF
TGTGCCAGCAGCTTATCGACAGCCTCGAGGGCTGAAGCTTTCTTT
>TRBJ2-2|many|-|TRBV4-2
CASSQYKAAGELFF
TGTGCCAGCAGCCAATATAAAGCGGCCGGGGAGCTGTTTTTT
>TRBJ2-2|many|-|TRBV19
CASRGTGIAGELFF
TGTGCCAGCAGGGGTACAGGGATCGCCGGGGAGCTGTTTTTT
>TRBJ1-1|many|TRBD1|TRBV28
CASSPGGRGTEAFF
TGTGCCAGCAGTCCAGGGGGCAGAGGCACTGAAGCTTTCTTT
>TRBJ2-3|many|TRBD2|TRBV6-2/TRBV6-3
CASSPRTSGGSTDTQYF
TGTGCCAGCAGTCCACGCACTAGCGGGGGGAGCACAGATACGCAGTATTTT
>TRBJ2-2|many|-|TRBV15
CATSRDLGEEDTGELFF
TGTGCCACCAGCAGAGATCTGGGGGAGGAGGACACCGGGGAGCTGTTTTTT
>TRBJ1-5|many|-|TRBV2
CASSESGAGQPQHF
TGTGCCAGCAGTGAATCCGGGGCGGGTCAGCCCCAGCATTTT
>TRBJ2-3|many|-|TRBV29-1
CSVDGRGRDTQYF
TGCAGCGTTGATGGTAGGGGGAGAGATACGCAGTATTTT
>TRBJ2-7|many|-|TRBV7-9
CAISPEGGTEHYEQYF
TGTGCCATCAGCCCCGAGGGAGGGACAGAGCACTACGAGCAGTACTTC
>TRBJ2-1|many|TRBD2|TRBV20-1
CSATGTSVYEQFF
TGCAGTGCAACCGGGACTAGTGTCTATGAGCAGTTCTTC
>TRBJ2-7|many|-|TRBV5-5
CASSLGQGWDEQYF
TGTGCCAGCAGCTTGGGGCAGGGGTGGGACGAGCAGTACTTC
>TRBJ2-7|many|-|TRBV4-3
CASSQVLRAYEQYF
TGCGCCAGCAGCCAAGTCCTAAGGGCCTACGAGCAGTACTTC
>TRBJ1-2|-|-|TRBV12-3/TRBV12-4
CASSLSPGQGQDYGYTF
TGTGCCAGCAGTCTCTCCCCAGGCCAGGGGCAGGACTATGGCTACACCTTC
>TRBJ2-2|many|TRBD2|TRBV2
CASKVAGLDTGELFF
TGTGCCAGCAAGGTAGCGGGCTTGGACACCGGGGAGCTGTTTTTT
>TRBJ1-6|many|-|TRBV12-3/TRBV12-4
CASSAREGPLHF
TGTGCCAGCAGCGCAAGGGAGGGACCCCTCCACTTT
>TRBJ2-2|-|-|TRBV5-3
CASSLDMGRTGELFF
TGTGCCAGCAGCTTGGATATGGGCCGCACCGGGGAGCTGTTTTTT